These 9 T cell receptor beta chains came from one sample sequenced in a study of PD-L1 blockade in urothelial cancer. Assay used: immunoSEQ multiplex PCR; TCRdb lists only in-frame clones, some missing. The data contain about 55,000 clones, roughly 80% of them singletons. Regarding time point: pretreatment peripheral blood. The sample here was PBMCs, taken around atezolizumab (anti-PD-L1) treatment. The receptor set was obtained from a man aged 50-60 years with urothelial cancer.

The sample holds one count of this clone. The rearrangement joins TRBV5-4 to TRBJ2-7; the D gene is possibly TRBD2 (6 bases). Trimming removed 2 bases at V and 2 bases at J, with 11 bases between. The CDR3 is made up of 14 amino acids. CDR1 and CDR2 (germline): SGHNT, YYREEE (reference sequence). CDR3 in amino acids: CASSLRDSPYEQYF. The CDR3 region has the DNA TGTGCCAGCAGCTTACGGGACTCCCCCTACGAGCAGTACTTC.

The chain carries TRBV15 and TRBJ2-3; TRBD1 aligns across 7 bases. CDR3 length equals 20 residues. From germline, CDR1 is LNHNV and CDR2 YYDKDF (reference sequence). V shed 2 bases and J 2 bases; nucleotides not matched to a gene: 19. The CDR3 spells CATSRPGQWGTTRATDTQYF. CDR3 sequence (DNA): TGTGCCACCAGCAGACCGGGACAGTGGGGCACAACCAGGGCCACAGATACGCAGTATTTT.

The chain carries TRBV10-2 and TRBJ2-1; D uncertain. V gave up 3 bases and J gave up 0 bases, with 12 bases separating them. The V gene's germline CDR1 is WSHSY and CDR2 SAAADI. The CDR3 has 16 amino acids. The CDR3 sequence: CASSDPGVSSYNEQFF. The CDR3 nucleotides read TGCGCCAGCAGTGATCCCGGAGTCAGCTCCTACAATGAGCAGTTCTTC.

The rearrangement links TRBV5-1 to TRBJ2-7; 10 nucleotides align to TRBD1. Trimming at V came to 0 bases and at J to 0 bases, leaving 9 bases not matched to a gene. Germline values: CDR1 SGHRS, CDR2 YFSETQ. The CDR3 is 18 residues long. The CDR3 loop is CASSLVGQGVRNSYEQYF. The CDR3 DNA follows: TGCGCCAGCAGCTTGGTAGGACAGGGGGTCCGAAACTCCTACGAGCAGTACTTC.

This clone appeared once. The chain joins TRBV11-2 to TRBJ2-7; maybe TRBD2 (6 bases). Germline V gene data show CDR1 as SGHAT and CDR2 as FQNNGV. The CDR3 covers 18 residues. V was shortened by 3 bases and J by 4 bases, with 25 bases between the two germline ends. CDR3 loop: CASSFFGGSGMLGYEQYF. The CDR3 coding sequence is TGTGCCAGCAGCTTTTTCGGAGGGTCGGGCATGCTGGGGTACGAGCAGTACTTC.

The rearrangement links TRBV29-1 to TRBJ2-3; TRBD1 matches 10 bases. Per the germline V gene, CDR1 is SQVTM and CDR2 is ANQGSEA. This CDR3 has 16 amino acids. Trimming removed 5 bases from V and 4 bases from J; junction bases left unmatched: 12. The CDR3 sequence: CSVSWGDRGGADTQYF. The CDR3, as DNA: TGCAGCGTTAGCTGGGGGGACAGGGGAGGAGCAGATACGCAGTATTTT.

This clone turned up a few times. The chain has TRBV11-3 and TRBJ2-1; 8 bases line up with TRBD1. The CDR3 sequence is 16 residues long. The germline CDR1 and CDR2 sequences are SGHNT and YENEEA. V shed 3 bases and J 8 bases; nucleotides not matched to a gene: 12. The CDR3 DNA sequence: TGTGCCAGCAGCTTTGGAGGGCAGGGGGCTAGGGATGAGCAGTTCTTC. It specifies CASSFGGQGARDEQFF.

The V and J genes are TRBV10-3 and TRBJ2-7; 8 nucleotides line up with TRBD1. Germline V gene sequence: CDR1 ENHRY, CDR2 SYGVKD. The CDR3 runs to 14 residues. V trimming: 4 bases; J trimming: 1 base; junction bases outside the gene matches: 3. The CDR3 loop is CAISAQGGSYEQYF. In DNA form, the CDR3 reads TGTGCCATCAGTGCACAGGGGGGATCCTACGAGCAGTACTTC.

The chain combines TRBV28 with TRBJ1-3, with 8 bases identical to TRBD1. The germline CDR1 and CDR2 sequences are MDHEN and SYDVKM. The V gene end was trimmed by 5 bases and the J gene end by 4 bases; junction bases not matched to a gene: 4. CDR3 size: 14 residues. The CDR3 DNA reads TGTGCCAGCAGTCCTCGGACAGGGGGAAACACCATATATTTT. It encodes CASSPRTGGNTIYF.